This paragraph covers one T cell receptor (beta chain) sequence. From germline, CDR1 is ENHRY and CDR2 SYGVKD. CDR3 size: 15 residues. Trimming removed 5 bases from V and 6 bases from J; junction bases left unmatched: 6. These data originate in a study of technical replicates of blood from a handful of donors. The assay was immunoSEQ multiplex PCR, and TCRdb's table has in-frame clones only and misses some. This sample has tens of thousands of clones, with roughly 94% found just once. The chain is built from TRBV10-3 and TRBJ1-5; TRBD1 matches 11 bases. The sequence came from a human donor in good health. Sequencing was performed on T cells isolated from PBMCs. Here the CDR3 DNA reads TGTGCCATCAGTTACGGACAGGGGGCAGGTCAGCCCCAGCATTTT. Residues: CAISYGQGAGQPQHF.